The 8 T cell receptor beta chains presented below share a single source sample, sequenced in a study of T cell repertoires in cytomegalovirus infection. TCRdb used MiXCR to reprocess the reads, holding one entry per CDR3 protein. The table has roughly 150,000 distinct CDR3 sequences, 15% to 20% seen once. Material: CD8+ T cells from PBMCs. These receptors originate from a human donor in good health (CMV status not recorded). Some clones in this sample may be carry-over from other donors' samples.

In this sample, this clonotype turned up a few times. The chain uses TRBV6-2 or TRBV6-3 and TRBJ1-1; D uncertain. V lost 5 bases to trimming and J lost 4 bases, with 14 bases between them. The germline CDR1 and CDR2 sequences are MNHEY and SVGEGT. The CDR3 is 14 amino acids. The CDR3 region is CASSASWGSTEAFF. For the CDR3, the DNA is TGTGCCAGCAGTGCCTCCTGGGGTAGCACTGAAGCTTTCTTT.

This chain links TRBV5-6 with TRBJ1-6; D possibly corresponds to TRBD1 (6 bases). Trimming shortened V by 0 bases and J by 7 bases, and 8 bases separated the two germline ends. The CDR3 length is 14 residues. The V gene's germline CDR1 is SGHDT and CDR2 YYEEEE. CDR3 region: CASSLEGGNSPLHF. The CDR3 nucleotides read TGTGCCAGCAGCTTGGAAGGGGGAAATTCACCCCTCCACTTT.

This chain joins TRBV7-9 and TRBJ2-7; D call uncertain. V dropped 6 bases and J dropped 4 bases, with 19 bases sitting between them. This CDR3 region has 15 residues. CDR1 is SEHNR and CDR2 is FQNEAQ in the germline V gene (reference sequence). CDR3 in DNA: TGTGCCAGCAGTCCTATAAACGCGCGTCTTTACGAGCAGTACTTC. Its translation is CASSPINARLYEQYF.

The chain joins TRBV4-1 to TRBJ2-5; TRBD2 matches at 14 bases. Trimming cost V 6 bases and J 2 bases; bases outside gene matches: 8. The CDR3 runs 17 residues. Looked up from germline, CDR1 is MGHRA and CDR2 is YSYEKL. The CDR3 loop reads CASSPLTSGGGQETQYF. In DNA form, the CDR3 reads TGCGCCAGCAGTCCCCTGACTAGCGGGGGGGGGCAAGAGACCCAGTACTTC.

The chain employs TRBV6-2 or TRBV6-3 and TRBJ2-2; D unresolved. Trimming shortened V by 4 bases and J by 7 bases, and 10 bases separated the two germline ends. Germline V gene sequence: CDR1 MNHEY, CDR2 SVGEGT. CDR3 length: 13 amino acids. DNA for the CDR3: TGTGCCAGCAGTTGGGTCATAGGCGGGGAGCTGTTTTTT. Translated, it gives CASSWVIGGELFF.

This sequence joins TRBV6-6 and TRBJ2-7; D remains ambiguous. Trimming took off 9 bases at V and 5 bases at J, with 14 bases between the two ends. Looked up from germline, CDR1 is MNHNY and CDR2 is SVGAGI (reference sequence). The CDR3 length is 12 residues. CDR3 region: CASYGDSNEQYF. For the CDR3, the DNA is TGTGCCAGTTATGGTGATTCCAACGAGCAGTACTTC.

This clonotype was seen more than once but under ten times. In nucleotides, the CDR3 is TGTGCCAGCAGCACAGAGACCCAGTACTTC. Its translation is CASSTETQYF. The chain combines TRBV7-9 with TRBJ2-5; D unresolved. Per germline, CDR1 SEHNR and CDR2 FQNEAQ (reference sequence). This CDR3 is built from 10 residues. The V gene lost 5 bases and the J gene lost 4 bases, with 2 bases spanning the gap.

This chain joins TRBV28 and TRBJ2-2, with D unresolved. The CDR3 consists of 12 residues. The V gene lost 6 bases and the J gene lost 6 bases, with 8 bases spanning the gap. Germline V CDR1 and CDR2: MDHEN, SYDVKM. The CDR3 spells CASSIDSGELFF. The CDR3 DNA sequence: TGTGCCAGCAGCATAGACTCCGGGGAGCTGTTTTTT.